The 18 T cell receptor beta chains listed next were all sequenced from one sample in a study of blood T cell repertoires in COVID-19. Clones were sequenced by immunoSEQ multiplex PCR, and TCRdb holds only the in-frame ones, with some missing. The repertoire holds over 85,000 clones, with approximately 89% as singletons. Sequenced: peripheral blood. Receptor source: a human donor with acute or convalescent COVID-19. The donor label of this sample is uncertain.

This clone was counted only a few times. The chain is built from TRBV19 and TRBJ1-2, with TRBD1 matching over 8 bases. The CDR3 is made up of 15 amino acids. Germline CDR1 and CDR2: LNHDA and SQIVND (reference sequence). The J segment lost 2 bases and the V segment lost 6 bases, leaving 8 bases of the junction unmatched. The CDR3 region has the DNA TGTGCCAGTAGCCTCGGACAGGGACCAAACTATGGCTACACCTTC. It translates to CASSLGQGPNYGYTF.

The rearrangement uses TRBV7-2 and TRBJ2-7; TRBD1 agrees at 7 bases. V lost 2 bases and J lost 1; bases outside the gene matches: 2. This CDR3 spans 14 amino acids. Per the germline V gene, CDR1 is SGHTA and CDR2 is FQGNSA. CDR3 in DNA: TGTGCCAGCAGCTTAATACAGGGGTCCTACGAGCAGTACTTC. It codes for CASSLIQGSYEQYF.

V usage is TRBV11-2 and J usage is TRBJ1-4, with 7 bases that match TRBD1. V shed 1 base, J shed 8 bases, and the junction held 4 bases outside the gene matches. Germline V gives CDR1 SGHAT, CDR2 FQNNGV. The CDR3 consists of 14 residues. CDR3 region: CASSLGQGREKLFF. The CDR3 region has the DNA TGTGCCAGCAGCTTAGGACAGGGTCGAGAAAAACTGTTTTTT.

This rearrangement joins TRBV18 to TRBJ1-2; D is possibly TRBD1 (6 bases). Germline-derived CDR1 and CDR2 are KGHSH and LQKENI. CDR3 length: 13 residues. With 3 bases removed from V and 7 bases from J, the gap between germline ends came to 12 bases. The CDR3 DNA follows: TGTGCCAGCTCACCCGGGACAAAAGGTGGCTACACCTTC. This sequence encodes CASSPGTKGGYTF.

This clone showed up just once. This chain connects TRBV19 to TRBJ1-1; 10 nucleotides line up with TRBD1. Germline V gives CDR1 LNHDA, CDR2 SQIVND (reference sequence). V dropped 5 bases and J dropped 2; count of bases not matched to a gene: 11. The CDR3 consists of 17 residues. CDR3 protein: CASSARDRGRENTEAFF. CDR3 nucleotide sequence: TGTGCCAGTAGTGCCCGGGACAGGGGCCGGGAAAACACTGAAGCTTTCTTT.

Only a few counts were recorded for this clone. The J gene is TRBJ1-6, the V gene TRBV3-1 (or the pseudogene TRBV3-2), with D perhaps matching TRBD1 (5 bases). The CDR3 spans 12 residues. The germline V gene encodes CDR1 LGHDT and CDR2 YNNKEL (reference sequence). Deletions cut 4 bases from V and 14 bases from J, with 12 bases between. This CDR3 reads CASSLYQGTLHF. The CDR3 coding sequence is TGTGCCAGCAGCCTATATCAGGGAACCCTCCACTTT.

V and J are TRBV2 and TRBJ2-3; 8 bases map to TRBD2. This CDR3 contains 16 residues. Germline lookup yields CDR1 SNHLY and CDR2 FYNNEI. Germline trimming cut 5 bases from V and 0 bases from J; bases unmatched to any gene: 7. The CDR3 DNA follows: TGTGCCAGCAGTTTTAGCGGGGCTGCTAGCACAGATACGCAGTATTTT. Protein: CASSFSGAASTDTQYF.

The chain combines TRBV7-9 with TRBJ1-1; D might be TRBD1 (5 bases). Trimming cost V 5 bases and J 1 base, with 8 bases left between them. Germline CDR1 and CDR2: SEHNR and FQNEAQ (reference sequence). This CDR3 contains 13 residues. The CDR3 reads CASSPRGNTEAFF. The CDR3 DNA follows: TGTGCCAGCAGCCCTAGGGGGAACACTGAAGCTTTCTTT.

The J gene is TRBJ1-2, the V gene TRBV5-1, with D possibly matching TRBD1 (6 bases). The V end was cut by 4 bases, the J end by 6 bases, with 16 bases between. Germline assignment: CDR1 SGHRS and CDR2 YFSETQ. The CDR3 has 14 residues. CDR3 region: CASSLNPQGDGYTF. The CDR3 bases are TGCGCCAGCAGCCTAAATCCACAGGGTGATGGCTACACCTTC.

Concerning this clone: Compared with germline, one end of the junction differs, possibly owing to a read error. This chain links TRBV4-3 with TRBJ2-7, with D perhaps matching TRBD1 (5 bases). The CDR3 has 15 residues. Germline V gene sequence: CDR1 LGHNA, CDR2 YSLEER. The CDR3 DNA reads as TGCGTCAGCAGCCAAAACCTAGGGGAATCCTACGAGCAGTACTTC. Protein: CVSSQNLGESYEQYF.

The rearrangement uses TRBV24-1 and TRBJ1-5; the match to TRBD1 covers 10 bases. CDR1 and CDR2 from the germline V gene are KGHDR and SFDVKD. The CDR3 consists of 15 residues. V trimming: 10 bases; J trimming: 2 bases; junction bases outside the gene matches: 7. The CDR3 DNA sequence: TGTGCCACTCGGGCCGGGACAGGGGGCAATCAGCCCCAGCATTTT. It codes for CATRAGTGGNQPQHF.

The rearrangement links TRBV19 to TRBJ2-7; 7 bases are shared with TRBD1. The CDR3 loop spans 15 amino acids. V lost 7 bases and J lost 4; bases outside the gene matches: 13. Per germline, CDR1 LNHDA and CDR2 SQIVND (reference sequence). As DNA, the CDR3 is TGTGCCAGTACCCTAAGGTGGACAGGCGGGTACGAGCAGTACTTC. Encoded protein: CASTLRWTGGYEQYF. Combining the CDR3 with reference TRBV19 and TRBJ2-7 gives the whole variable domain DGGITQSPKYLFRKEGQNVTLSCEQNLNHDAMYWYRQDPGQGLRLIYYSQIVNDFQKGDIAEGYSVSREKKESFPLTVTSAQKNPTAFYLCASTLRWTGGYEQYFGPGTRLTVT.

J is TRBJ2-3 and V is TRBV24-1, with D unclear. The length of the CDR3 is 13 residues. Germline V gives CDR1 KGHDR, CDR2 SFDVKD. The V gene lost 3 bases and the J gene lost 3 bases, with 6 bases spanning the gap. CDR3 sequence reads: CATSDVRTDTQYF. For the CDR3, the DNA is TGTGCCACCAGTGATGTGCGGACAGATACGCAGTATTTT.

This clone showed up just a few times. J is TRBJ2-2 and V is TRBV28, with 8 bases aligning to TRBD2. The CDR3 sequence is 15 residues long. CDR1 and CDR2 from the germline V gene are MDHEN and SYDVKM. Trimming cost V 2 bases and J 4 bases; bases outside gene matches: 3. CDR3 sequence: CASSLTGGSTGELFF. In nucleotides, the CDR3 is TGTGCCAGCAGTTTAACGGGGGGGAGCACCGGGGAGCTGTTTTTT.

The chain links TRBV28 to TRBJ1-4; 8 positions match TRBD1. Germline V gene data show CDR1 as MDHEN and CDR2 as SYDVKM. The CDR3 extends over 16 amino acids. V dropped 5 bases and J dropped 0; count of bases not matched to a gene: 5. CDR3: CASSETGVPTNEKLFF. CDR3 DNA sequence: TGTGCCAGCAGTGAGACAGGGGTTCCAACTAATGAAAAACTGTTTTTT.

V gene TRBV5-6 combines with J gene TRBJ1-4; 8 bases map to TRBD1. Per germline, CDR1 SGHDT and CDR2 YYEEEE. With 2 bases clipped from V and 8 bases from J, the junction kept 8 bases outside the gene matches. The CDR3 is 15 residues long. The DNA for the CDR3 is TGTGCCAGCAGCTTTAATGGCAGGGGGCGAGAAAAACTGTTTTTT. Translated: CASSFNGRGREKLFF. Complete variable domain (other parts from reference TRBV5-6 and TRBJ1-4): DAGVTQSPTHLIKTRGQQVTLRCSPKSGHDTVSWYQQALGQGPQFIFQYYEEEERQRGNFPDRFSGHQFPNYSSELNVNALLLGDSALYLCASSFNGRGREKLFFGSGTQLSVL.

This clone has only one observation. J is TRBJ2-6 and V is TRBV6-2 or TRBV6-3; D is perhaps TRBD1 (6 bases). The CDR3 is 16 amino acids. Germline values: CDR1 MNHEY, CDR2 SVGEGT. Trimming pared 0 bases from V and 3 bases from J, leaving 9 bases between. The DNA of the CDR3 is TGTGCCAGCAGTTACTCGGCGACAGGTGGGGCCAACGTCCTGACTTTC. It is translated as CASSYSATGGANVLTF.

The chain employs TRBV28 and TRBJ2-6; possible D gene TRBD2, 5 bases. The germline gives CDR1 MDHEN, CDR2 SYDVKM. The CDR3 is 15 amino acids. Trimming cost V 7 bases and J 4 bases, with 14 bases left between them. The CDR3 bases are TGTGCCAGCAATCCTCACGGGAACGGGGCCAACGTCCTGACTTTC. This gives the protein CASNPHGNGANVLTF.